One and the same sample provided the 15 T cell receptor beta chains below, sequenced in a study of cytotoxic CD8 clonotypes in ibrutinib-treated CLL (TCRdb year 2021). Library prep was done by the immunoSEQ multiplex PCR assay. The clones in this table, taken by TCRdb from immuneACCESS, are in-frame only. Not every clone is retained; where verified, under half of the shortfall comes from an unresolved V gene, and the cause of the rest is unknown. The sample table holds about 97,000 clones, of which more than 75% were seen once. The leading ten clones occupy under 35% of the sample. The intended sense of this specimen's time point label: about a year on ibrutinib. The sample was PBMCs, taken after 12 months of ibrutinib treatment. Source of these receptors: a human donor with chronic lymphocytic leukemia.

The rearrangement uses TRBV7-2 and TRBJ2-2; 7 bases are a match to TRBD1. Germline lookup yields CDR1 SGHTA and CDR2 FQGNSA. The CDR3 is made up of 15 amino acids. With V trimmed by 6 bases and J by 2 bases, 6 bases remained unmatched. CDR3 sequence reads: CASSQRQGNTGELFF. CDR3 DNA sequence: TGTGCCAGCAGTCAGAGACAGGGCAACACCGGGGAGCTGTTTTTT. The variable domain in full, with the rest retrieved from reference TRBV7-2 and TRBJ2-2, is GAGVSQSPSNKVTEKGKDVELRCDPISGHTALYWYRQSLGQGLEFLIYFQGNSAPDKSGLPSDRFSAERTGGSVSTLTIQRTQQEDSAVYLCASSQRQGNTGELFFGEGSRLTVL.

V and J are TRBV28 and TRBJ1-2, with 9 bases lining up with TRBD1. Germline loops: CDR1 MDHEN, CDR2 SYDVKM. V gave up 6 bases and J gave up 8 bases; unmatched junction bases: 7. The CDR3 loop spans 13 amino acids. The CDR3 coding sequence is TGTGCCAGCAGCCTAGACAGGGGGAGAGGCTACACCTTC. Protein sequence: CASSLDRGRGYTF.

V gene TRBV2 combines with J gene TRBJ2-3, with no clear D. V was trimmed by 7 bases and J by 6 bases, leaving 8 bases between them. Germline V CDR1 and CDR2: SNHLY, FYNNEI. This CDR3 has 11 residues. CDR3 in DNA: TGTGCCAGCACGGTAGGGGATACGCAGTATTTT. Its translation is CASTVGDTQYF.

The chain carries TRBV29-1 and TRBJ1-1; D is undetermined. Germline V lookup: CDR1 SQVTM, CDR2 ANQGSEA. V lost 2 bases to trimming and J lost 1 base, with 8 bases between them. This CDR3 spans 13 amino acids. The CDR3 DNA follows: TGCAGCGTTGAACGTCAGACGAACACTGAAGCTTTCTTT. It codes for CSVERQTNTEAFF.

This chain joins TRBV30 and TRBJ1-1, with D tentatively TRBD1 (6 bases). CDR3 length equals 15 residues. The germline V gene has CDR1 GTSNPN and CDR2 SVGIG (reference sequence). The germline V and J ends were trimmed by 3 bases and 0 bases, with 14 bases remaining between them. CDR3 loop: CAWSTVGGMNTEAFF. The CDR3 nucleotides read TGTGCCTGGAGCACTGTAGGGGGGATGAACACTGAAGCTTTCTTT.

The V gene is TRBV7-3, the J gene TRBJ2-3; 8 nucleotides match TRBD2. CDR1 is SGHTA, CDR2 FQGTGA, per germline. CDR3 size: 14 residues. The ends lost 3 bases at V and 1 base at J; junction bases unmatched: 0. As DNA, the CDR3 is TGTGCCAGCAGCTTTAGCGGGGGCACAGATACGCAGTATTTT. Protein sequence: CASSFSGGTDTQYF.

V gene TRBV11-3 combines with J gene TRBJ1-6; the D gene is possibly TRBD1 (5 bases). V shed 3 bases and J shed 7 bases, with 13 bases lying between them. Germline V gene lookup returns CDR1 SGHNT and CDR2 YENEEA. This CDR3 spans 15 amino acids. Here the CDR3 DNA reads TGTGCCAGCAGCTTTCGGAGGGAGGGGAATTCACCCCTCCACTTT. Protein product: CASSFRREGNSPLHF.

The chain has TRBV7-2 and TRBJ2-7; 10 bases line up with TRBD2. Trimming took 1 base from V and 7 from J; bases not matched to a gene: 7. The length of the CDR3 is 15 residues. Germline values: CDR1 SGHTA, CDR2 FQGNSA. This chain's CDR3 is CASSLGGLASSEQYF. CDR3 in DNA: TGTGCCAGCAGCTTAGGGGGACTAGCGTCGAGTGAGCAGTACTTC. Combining the CDR3 with reference TRBV7-2 and TRBJ2-7 gives the whole variable domain GAGVSQSPSNKVTEKGKDVELRCDPISGHTALYWYRQSLGQGLEFLIYFQGNSAPDKSGLPSDRFSAERTGGSVSTLTIQRTQQEDSAVYLCASSLGGLASSEQYFGPGTRLTVT.

CDR3 in amino acids: CATSREGQGSHEQYF. In DNA, the CDR3 is TGTGCCACCAGCAGAGAGGGACAGGGTAGCCACGAGCAGTACTTC. This rearrangement joins TRBV15 to TRBJ2-7, with 9 nucleotides matching TRBD1. The V gene end was trimmed by 0 bases and the J gene end by 5 bases; junction bases not matched to a gene: 5. CDR1 LNHNV and CDR2 YYDKDF come from the germline V gene (reference sequence). This CDR3 is built from 15 residues.

In this sample, this clone turned up once. The J gene is TRBJ2-1, the V gene TRBV11-1, with D uncertain. CDR1 and CDR2 from the germline V gene are SGHAT and FQDESV (reference sequence). The CDR3 loop spans 15 amino acids. V was shortened by 6 bases and J by 5 bases, with 17 bases between the two germline ends. The CDR3 bases are TGTGCCAGCAGGTATGACCGGGCTAGTGACAATGAGCAGTTCTTC. It specifies CASRYDRASDNEQFF.

V gene TRBV15 combines with J gene TRBJ2-1, with TRBD1 matching over 7 bases. The CDR3 is 12 amino acids. V was pared by 8 bases and J by 8 bases, with 6 bases of the junction left unmatched. CDR1 is LNHNV, CDR2 YYDKDF, per germline (reference sequence). The CDR3: CATGTDRHEQFF. The CDR3, as DNA: TGTGCCACCGGAACGGACAGGCATGAGCAGTTCTTC. Full variable domain (rest looked up from reference TRBV15 and TRBJ2-1): DAMVIQNPRYQVTQFGKPVTLSCSQTLNHNVMYWYQQKSSQAPKLLFHYYDKDFNNEADTPDNFQSRRPNTSFCFLDIRSPGLGDTAMYLCATGTDRHEQFFGPGTRLTVL.

The chain joins TRBV5-4 to TRBJ2-6, with D hard to call. The CDR3 has 14 amino acids. Germline CDR1 and CDR2: SGHNT and YYREEE (reference sequence). Trimming stripped 4 bases from V and 4 bases from J, with 9 bases between. The CDR3 is CASSPQGGANVLTF. As DNA, the CDR3 is TGTGCCAGCAGCCCCCAAGGAGGGGCCAACGTCCTGACTTTC.

This chain joins TRBV7-9 and TRBJ2-5, with 8 bases aligning to TRBD2. The germline V gene encodes CDR1 SEHNR and CDR2 FQNEAQ (reference sequence). The junction had 4 bases not matched to a gene; V was cut back by 3 bases and J by 1 base. The CDR3 contains 15 residues. The CDR3 DNA is TGTGCCAGCAGCTTCTTAGCGGGGAGCCAAGAGACCCAGTACTTC. Translating gives CASSFLAGSQETQYF. The full variable domain, rest sourced from reference TRBV7-9 and TRBJ2-5, is DTGVSQNPRHKITKRGQNVTFRCDPISEHNRLYWYRQTLGQGPEFLTYFQNEAQLEKSRLLSDRFSAERPKGSFSTLEIQRTEQGDSAMYLCASSFLAGSQETQYFGPGTRLLVL.

The chain links TRBV2 to TRBJ1-1; D perhaps matches TRBD1 (5 bases). Germline-derived CDR1 and CDR2 are SNHLY and FYNNEI. With 4 bases removed from V and 8 bases from J, the gap between germline ends came to 17 bases. The CDR3 contains 14 residues. CDR3 sequence reads: CASSVQGTSAEAFF. In DNA form, the CDR3 reads TGTGCCAGCAGTGTACAAGGGACTTCGGCGGAAGCTTTCTTT.

CDR3 region: CAWAGGQYNSYEQYF. In DNA, the CDR3 is TGTGCTTGGGCAGGGGGCCAGTACAACTCCTACGAGCAGTACTTC. The chain carries TRBV21-1 and TRBJ2-7; the table's D call, TRBD1, has no DNA check behind it. TRBV21-1 is deemed a pseudogene. CDR3 size: 15 residues.